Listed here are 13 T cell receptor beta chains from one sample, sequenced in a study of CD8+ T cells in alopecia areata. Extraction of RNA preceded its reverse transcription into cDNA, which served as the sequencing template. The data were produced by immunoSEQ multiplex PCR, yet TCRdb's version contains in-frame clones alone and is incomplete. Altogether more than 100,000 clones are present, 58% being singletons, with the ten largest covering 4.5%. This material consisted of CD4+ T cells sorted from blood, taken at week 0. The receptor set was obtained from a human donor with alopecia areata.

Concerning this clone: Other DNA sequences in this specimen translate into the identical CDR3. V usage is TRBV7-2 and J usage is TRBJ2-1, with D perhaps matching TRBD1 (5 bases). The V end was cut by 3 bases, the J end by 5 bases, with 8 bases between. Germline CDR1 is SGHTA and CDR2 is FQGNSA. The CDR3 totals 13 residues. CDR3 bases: TGTGCCAGCAGCTTGAACAGGAACAATGAGCAGTTCTTC. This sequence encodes CASSLNRNNEQFF.

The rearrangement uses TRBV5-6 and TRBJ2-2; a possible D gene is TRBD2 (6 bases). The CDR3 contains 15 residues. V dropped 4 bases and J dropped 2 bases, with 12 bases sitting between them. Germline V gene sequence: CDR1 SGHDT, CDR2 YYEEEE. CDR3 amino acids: CASSAGGANTGELFF. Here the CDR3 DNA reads TGTGCCAGCAGCGCCGGAGGGGCCAACACCGGGGAGCTGTTTTTT.

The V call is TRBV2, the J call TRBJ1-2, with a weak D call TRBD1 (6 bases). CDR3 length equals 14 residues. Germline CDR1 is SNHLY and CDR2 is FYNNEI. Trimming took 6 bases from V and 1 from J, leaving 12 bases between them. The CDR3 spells CASRGTGINYGYTF. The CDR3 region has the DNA TGTGCCAGCAGGGGTACAGGGATTAACTATGGCTACACCTTC.

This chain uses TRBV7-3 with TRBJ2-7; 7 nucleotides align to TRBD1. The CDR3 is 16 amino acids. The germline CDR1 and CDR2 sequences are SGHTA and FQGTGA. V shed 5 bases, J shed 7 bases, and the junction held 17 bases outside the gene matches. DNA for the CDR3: TGTGCCAGCAGCACGAATCCGGGACAGACAATCAGAGAGCAGTACTTC. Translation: CASSTNPGQTIREQYF.

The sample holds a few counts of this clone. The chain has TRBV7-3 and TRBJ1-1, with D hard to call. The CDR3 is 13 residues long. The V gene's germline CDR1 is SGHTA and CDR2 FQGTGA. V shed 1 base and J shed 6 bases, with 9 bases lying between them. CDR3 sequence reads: CASSLNSDSEAFF. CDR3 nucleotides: TGTGCCAGCAGCTTAAACTCGGACTCTGAAGCTTTCTTT.

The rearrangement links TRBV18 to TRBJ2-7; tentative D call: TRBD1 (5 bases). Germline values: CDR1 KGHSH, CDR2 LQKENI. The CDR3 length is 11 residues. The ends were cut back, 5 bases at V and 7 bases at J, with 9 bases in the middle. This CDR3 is CASSSQGEQYF. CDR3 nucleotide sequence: TGTGCCAGCTCAAGCCAGGGAGAGCAGTACTTC.

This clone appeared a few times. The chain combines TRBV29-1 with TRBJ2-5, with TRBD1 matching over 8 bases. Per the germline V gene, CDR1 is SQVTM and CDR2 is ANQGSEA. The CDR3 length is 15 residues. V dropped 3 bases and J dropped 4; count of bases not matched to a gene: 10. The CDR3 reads CSVDRYRGEGETQYF. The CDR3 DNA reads TGCAGCGTTGATAGATACAGGGGGGAAGGAGAGACCCAGTACTTC.

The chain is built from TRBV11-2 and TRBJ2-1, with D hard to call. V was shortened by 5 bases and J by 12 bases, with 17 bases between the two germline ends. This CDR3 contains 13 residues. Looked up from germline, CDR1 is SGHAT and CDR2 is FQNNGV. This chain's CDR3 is CASSPAGVQAQFF. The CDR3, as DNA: TGTGCCAGCAGCCCCGCTGGGGTTCAGGCGCAGTTCTTC.

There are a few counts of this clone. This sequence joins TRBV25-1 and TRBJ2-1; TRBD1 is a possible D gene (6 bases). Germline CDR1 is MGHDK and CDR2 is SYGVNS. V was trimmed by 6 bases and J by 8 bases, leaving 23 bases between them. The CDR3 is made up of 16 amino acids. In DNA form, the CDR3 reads TGTGCCAGCAGGGGGGCCGGGGCAGGCATATTGTATGAGCAGTTCTTC. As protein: CASRGAGAGILYEQFF.

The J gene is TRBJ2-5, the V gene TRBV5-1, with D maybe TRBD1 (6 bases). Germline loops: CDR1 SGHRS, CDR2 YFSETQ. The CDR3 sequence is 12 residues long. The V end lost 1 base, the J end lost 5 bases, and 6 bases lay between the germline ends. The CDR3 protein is CASSLQGETQYF. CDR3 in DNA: TGCGCCAGCAGCTTGCAGGGGGAGACCCAGTACTTC.

The CDR3, as DNA: TGTGCCAGCAGCTTGGGCGGACAGGATACGCAGTATTTT. Translation gives CASSLGGQDTQYF. The gene calls are TRBV5-4 and TRBJ2-3; D possibly corresponds to TRBD1 (6 bases). The V end lost 0 bases, the J end lost 6 bases, and 8 bases lay between the germline ends. This CDR3 comprises 13 residues. Looked up from germline, CDR1 is SGHNT and CDR2 is YYREEE (reference sequence). Full variable domain (remainder filled in from reference TRBV5-4 and TRBJ2-3): ETGVTQSPTHLIKTRGQQVTLRCSSQSGHNTVSWYQQALGQGPQFIFQYYREEENGRGNFPPRFSGLQFPNYSSELNVNALELDDSALYLCASSLGGQDTQYFGPGTRLTVL.

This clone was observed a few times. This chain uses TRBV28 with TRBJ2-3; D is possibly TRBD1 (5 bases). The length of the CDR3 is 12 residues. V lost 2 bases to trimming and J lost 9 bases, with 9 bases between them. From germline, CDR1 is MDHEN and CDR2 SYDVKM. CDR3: CASSLQGRTQYF. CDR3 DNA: TGTGCCAGCAGTTTACAGGGTCGCACGCAGTATTTT.

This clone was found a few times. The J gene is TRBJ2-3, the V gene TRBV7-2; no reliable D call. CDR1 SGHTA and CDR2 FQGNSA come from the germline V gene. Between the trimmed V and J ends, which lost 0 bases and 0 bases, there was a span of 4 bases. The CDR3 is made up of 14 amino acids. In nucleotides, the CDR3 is TGTGCCAGCAGCTTAGCACCGAGCACAGATACGCAGTATTTT. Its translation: CASSLAPSTDTQYF.